These T cell receptor beta chains were read from a single sample in a study of beta chain features in type 1 diabetes. Data came from immunoSEQ multiplex PCR; TCRdb stores just in-frame clones and leaves some out. The repertoire has 360,000 or so clones, about 20% of them found once; the top ten carry around 0.04%. Input material: naive CD4+ T cells from blood. All receptors come from a woman aged 18-30 years in good health. CDR3s include the opening cysteine and the closing phenylalanine or tryptophan. D genes are given only for firm matches. Expanded clones get a size class; other rows say once, few or many, or leave the size out.

abundance	v_gene	j_gene	d_gene	CDR3aa	CDR3nt
few	TRBV11-2	TRBJ2-5	TRBD2	CASRRLAGGEQETQYF	TGTGCCAGCAGGAGACTAGCGGGGGGGGAACAAGAGACCCAGTACTTC
few	TRBV29-1	TRBJ2-3	-	CSVEDHRADTQYF	TGCAGCGTTGAAGATCACAGGGCGGATACGCAGTATTTT
-	TRBV5-6	TRBJ2-7	-	CASSLVGESYEQYF	TGTGCCAGCAGCTTGGTCGGGGAATCTTACGAGCAGTACTTC
few	TRBV6-1	TRBJ1-2	TRBD1	CASSRTGYGYTF	TGTGCCAGCAGTCGGACAGGCTATGGCTACACCTTC
-	TRBV5-1	TRBJ2-7	-	CASSPRDTYEQYF	TGCGCCAGCAGCCCCCGGGACACCTACGAGCAGTACTTC
-	TRBV6-6	TRBJ2-5	-	CASSYRGTGPRDPYF	TGTGCCAGCAGTTACAGGGGGACGGGTCCAAGAGACCCCTACTTC
-	TRBV19	TRBJ2-7	TRBD2	CASSTTSGASYEQYF	TGTGCCAGTAGTACTACTAGCGGGGCTTCCTACGAGCAGTACTTC
-	TRBV30	TRBJ1-1	TRBD1	CALQGYDEAFF	TGTGCCTTACAGGGGTATGACGAAGCTTTCTTT
few	TRBV2	TRBJ1-5	-	CASSARNSNQPQHF	TGTGCCAGCAGTGCCAGGAATAGCAATCAGCCCCAGCATTTT
once	TRBV6-5	TRBJ1-3	-	CASSYSGNSGNTIYF	TGTGCCAGCAGTTACTCCGGGAACTCTGGAAACACCATATATTTT
once	TRBV2	TRBJ2-6	-	CASSDSSGANVLTF	TGTGCCAGCTCCGACAGCTCTGGGGCCAACGTCCTGACTTTC
-	TRBV5-4	TRBJ1-4	TRBD1	CASSLQGPNEKLFF	TGTGCCAGCAGCTTACAGGGGCCTAATGAAAAACTGTTTTTT
few	TRBV5-1	TRBJ2-7	-	CASSSREAYEQYF	TGCGCCAGCAGCTCTCGCGAGGCCTACGAGCAGTACTTC
few	TRBV11-2	TRBJ2-7	-	CASSPWEGAMSYEQYF	TGTGCCAGCAGCCCGTGGGAAGGGGCTATGTCCTACGAGCAGTACTTC
few	TRBV5-4	TRBJ2-1	TRBD2	CASSSSGRRTYNEQFF	TGTGCCAGCAGCTCCAGCGGGAGGCGGACCTACAATGAGCAGTTCTTC
-	TRBV20-1	TRBJ1-2	TRBD1	CSGQGIGGYTF	TGCAGTGGACAGGGGATAGGGGGCTACACCTTC